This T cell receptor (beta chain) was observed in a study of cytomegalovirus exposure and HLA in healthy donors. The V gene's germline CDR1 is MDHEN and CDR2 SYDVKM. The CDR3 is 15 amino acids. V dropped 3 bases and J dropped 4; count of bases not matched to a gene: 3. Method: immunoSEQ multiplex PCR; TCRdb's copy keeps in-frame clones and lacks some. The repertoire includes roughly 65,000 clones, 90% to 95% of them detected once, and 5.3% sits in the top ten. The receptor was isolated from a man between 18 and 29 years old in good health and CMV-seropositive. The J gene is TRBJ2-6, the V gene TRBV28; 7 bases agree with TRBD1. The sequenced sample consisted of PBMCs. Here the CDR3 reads CASSLRGPGANVLTF. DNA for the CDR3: TGTGCCAGCAGTTTGAGGGGGCCCGGGGCCAACGTCCTGACTTTC.